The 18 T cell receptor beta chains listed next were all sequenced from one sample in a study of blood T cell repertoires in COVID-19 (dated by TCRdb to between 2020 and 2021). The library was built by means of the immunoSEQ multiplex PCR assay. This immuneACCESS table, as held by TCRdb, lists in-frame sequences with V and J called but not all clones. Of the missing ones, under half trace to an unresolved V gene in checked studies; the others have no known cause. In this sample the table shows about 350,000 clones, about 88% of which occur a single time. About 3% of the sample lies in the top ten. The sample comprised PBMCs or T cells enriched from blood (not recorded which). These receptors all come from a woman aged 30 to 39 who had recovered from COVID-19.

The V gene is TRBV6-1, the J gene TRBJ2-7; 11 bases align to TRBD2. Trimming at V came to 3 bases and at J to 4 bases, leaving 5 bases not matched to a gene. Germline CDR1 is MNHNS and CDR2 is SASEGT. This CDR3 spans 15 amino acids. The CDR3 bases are TGTGCCAGCAGTGATGGGCTAGCGGGAGGTTACGAGCAGTACTTC. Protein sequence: CASSDGLAGGYEQYF.

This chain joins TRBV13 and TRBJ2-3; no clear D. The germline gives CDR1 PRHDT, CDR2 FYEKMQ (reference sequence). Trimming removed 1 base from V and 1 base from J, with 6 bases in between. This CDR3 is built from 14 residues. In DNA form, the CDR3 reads TGTGCCAGCAGCTTAGACACCCGCACAGATACGCAGTATTTT. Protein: CASSLDTRTDTQYF.

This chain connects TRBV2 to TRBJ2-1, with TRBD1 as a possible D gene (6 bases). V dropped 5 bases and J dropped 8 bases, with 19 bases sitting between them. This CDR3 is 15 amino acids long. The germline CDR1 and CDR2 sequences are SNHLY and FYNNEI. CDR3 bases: TGTGCCAGCAGTTCCGGACAGCGGCAGGGCCATGAGCAGTTCTTC. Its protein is CASSSGQRQGHEQFF.

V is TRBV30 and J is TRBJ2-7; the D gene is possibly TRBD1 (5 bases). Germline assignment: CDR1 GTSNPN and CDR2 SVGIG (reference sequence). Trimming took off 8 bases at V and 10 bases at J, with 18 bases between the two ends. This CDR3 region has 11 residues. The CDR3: CASSLDRNQYF. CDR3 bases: TGTGCCAGCTCCCTTGACAGAAATCAGTACTTC.

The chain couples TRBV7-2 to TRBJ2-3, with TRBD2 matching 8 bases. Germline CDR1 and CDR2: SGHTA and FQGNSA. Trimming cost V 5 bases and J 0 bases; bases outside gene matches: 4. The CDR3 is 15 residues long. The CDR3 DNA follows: TGTGCCAGCAGCGCACGGACTAGCAGCACAGATACGCAGTATTTT. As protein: CASSARTSSTDTQYF.

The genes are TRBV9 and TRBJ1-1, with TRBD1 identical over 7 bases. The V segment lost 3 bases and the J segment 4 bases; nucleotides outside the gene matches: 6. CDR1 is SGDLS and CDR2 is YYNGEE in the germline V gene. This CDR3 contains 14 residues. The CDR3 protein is CASSAHRGSTEAFF. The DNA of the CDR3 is TGTGCCAGCAGCGCCCACAGGGGTAGCACTGAAGCTTTCTTT.

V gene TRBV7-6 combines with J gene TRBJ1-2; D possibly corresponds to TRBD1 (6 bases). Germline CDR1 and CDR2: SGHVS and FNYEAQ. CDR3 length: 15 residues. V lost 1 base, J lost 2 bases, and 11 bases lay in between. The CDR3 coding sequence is TGTGCCAGCAGCTTAGGCGCAGGGGTAAACTATGGCTACACCTTC. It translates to CASSLGAGVNYGYTF.

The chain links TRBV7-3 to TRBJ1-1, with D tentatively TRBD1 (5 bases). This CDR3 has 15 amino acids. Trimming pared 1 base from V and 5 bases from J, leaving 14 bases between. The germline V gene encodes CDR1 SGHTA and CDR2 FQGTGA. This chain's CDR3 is CASSLNQGRETEAFF. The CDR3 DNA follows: TGTGCCAGCAGCTTAAATCAGGGAAGGGAAACTGAAGCTTTCTTT.

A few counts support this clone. The CDR3 region is CASSPSGEAEQYF. The DNA of the CDR3 is TGTGCCAGCAGCCCCTCCGGTGAGGCCGAGCAGTACTTC. V gene TRBV28 combines with J gene TRBJ2-7, with unresolved D. V gave up 6 bases and J gave up 6 bases, with 15 bases separating them. Germline-derived CDR1 and CDR2 are MDHEN and SYDVKM. The CDR3 is made up of 13 amino acids.

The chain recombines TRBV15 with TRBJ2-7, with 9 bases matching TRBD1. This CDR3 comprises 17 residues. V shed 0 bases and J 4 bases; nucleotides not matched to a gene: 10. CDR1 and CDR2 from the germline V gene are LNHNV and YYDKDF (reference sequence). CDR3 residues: CATSREARGQGLYEQYF. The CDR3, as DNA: TGTGCCACCAGCAGAGAAGCTAGGGGACAGGGACTTTACGAGCAGTACTTC.

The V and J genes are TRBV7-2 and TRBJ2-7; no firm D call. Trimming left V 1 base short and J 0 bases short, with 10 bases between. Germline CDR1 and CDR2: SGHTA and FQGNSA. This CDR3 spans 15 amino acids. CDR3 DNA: TGTGCCAGCAGCTTAGTCCAGGATAGCTCCTACGAGCAGTACTTC. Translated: CASSLVQDSSYEQYF.

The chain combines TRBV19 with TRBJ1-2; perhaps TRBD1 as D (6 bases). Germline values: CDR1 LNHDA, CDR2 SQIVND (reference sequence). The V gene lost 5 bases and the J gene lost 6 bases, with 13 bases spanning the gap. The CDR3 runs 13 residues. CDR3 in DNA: TGTGCCAGTAGTCCCCTCGGACAGCATGGCTACACCTTC. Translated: CASSPLGQHGYTF.

This CDR3 is CASSLEQLYNSPLHF. CDR3 nucleotide sequence: TGTGCCAGCAGCTTAGAACAGCTTTATAATTCACCCCTCCACTTT. The chain carries TRBV7-9 and TRBJ1-6; D not certain. The CDR3 has 15 residues. The ends were cut back, 1 base at V and 4 bases at J, with 8 bases in the middle. Germline CDR1 is SEHNR and CDR2 is FQNEAQ (reference sequence).

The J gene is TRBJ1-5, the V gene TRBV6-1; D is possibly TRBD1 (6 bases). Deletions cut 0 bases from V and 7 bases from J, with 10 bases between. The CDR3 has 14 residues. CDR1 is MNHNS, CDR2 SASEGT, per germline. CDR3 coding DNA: TGTGCCAGCAGTGAAGCGGGGGCCGGGCAGCCCCAGCATTTT. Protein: CASSEAGAGQPQHF.

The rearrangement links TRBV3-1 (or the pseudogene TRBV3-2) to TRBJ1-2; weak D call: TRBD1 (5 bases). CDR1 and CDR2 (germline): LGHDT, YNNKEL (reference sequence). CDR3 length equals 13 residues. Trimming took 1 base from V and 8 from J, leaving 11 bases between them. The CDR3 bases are TGTGCCAGCAGCCAAGGTATCGACAGCGGCTACACCTTC. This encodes CASSQGIDSGYTF.

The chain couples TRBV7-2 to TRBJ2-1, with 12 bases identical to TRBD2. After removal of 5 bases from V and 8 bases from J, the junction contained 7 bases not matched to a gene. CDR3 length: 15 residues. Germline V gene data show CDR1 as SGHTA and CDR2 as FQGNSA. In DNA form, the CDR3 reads TGTGCCAGCAGCAGTACTAGCGGGGGGTCCTATGAGCAGTTCTTC. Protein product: CASSSTSGGSYEQFF.

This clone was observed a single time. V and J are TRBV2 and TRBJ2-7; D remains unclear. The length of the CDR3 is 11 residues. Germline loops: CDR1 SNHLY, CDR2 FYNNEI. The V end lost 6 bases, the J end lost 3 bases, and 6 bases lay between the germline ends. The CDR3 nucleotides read TGTGCCAGCAGCCCAAACTACGAGCAGTACTTC. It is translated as CASSPNYEQYF.

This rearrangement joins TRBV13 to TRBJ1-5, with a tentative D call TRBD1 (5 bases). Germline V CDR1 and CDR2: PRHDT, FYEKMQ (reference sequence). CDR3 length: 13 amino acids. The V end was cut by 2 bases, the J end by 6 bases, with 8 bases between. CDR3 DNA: TGTGCCAGCAGCTTACAGGGCGGTCAGCCCCAGCATTTT. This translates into CASSLQGGQPQHF. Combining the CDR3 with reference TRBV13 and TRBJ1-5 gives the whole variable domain AAGVIQSPRHLIKEKRETATLKCYPIPRHDTVYWYQQGPGQDPQFLISFYEKMQSDKGSIPDRFSAQQFSDYHSELNMSSLELGDSALYFCASSLQGGQPQHFGDGTRLSIL.